What follows is one T cell receptor (beta chain) and its context. This specimen belongs to a study of blood T cell repertoires in COVID-19. Across the study: Samples came from the United States, Italy and Spain, spanning acute and convalescent COVID-19.

The participants were between about 18 and 95 years old and came from under 25 US areas. V was pared by 3 bases and J by 2 bases, with 9 bases between. There are 13 residues in the CDR3. CDR1 GTSNPN and CDR2 SVGIG come from the germline V gene (reference sequence). Profiled with immunoSEQ multiplex PCR; TCRdb holds only in-frame clones, not every one. The repertoire consists of fewer than 250,000 clones, with more than 65% occurring once and the leading ten covering roughly a sixth. This chain uses TRBV30 with TRBJ2-3; no firm D call. The source of this sequence is a woman between 50 and 59 years old with acute COVID-19. Sequenced: PBMCs or T cells enriched from blood (not recorded which). The CDR3 loop is CAWSVQDTDTQYF. For the CDR3, the DNA is TGTGCCTGGAGCGTCCAGGACACAGATACGCAGTATTTT.